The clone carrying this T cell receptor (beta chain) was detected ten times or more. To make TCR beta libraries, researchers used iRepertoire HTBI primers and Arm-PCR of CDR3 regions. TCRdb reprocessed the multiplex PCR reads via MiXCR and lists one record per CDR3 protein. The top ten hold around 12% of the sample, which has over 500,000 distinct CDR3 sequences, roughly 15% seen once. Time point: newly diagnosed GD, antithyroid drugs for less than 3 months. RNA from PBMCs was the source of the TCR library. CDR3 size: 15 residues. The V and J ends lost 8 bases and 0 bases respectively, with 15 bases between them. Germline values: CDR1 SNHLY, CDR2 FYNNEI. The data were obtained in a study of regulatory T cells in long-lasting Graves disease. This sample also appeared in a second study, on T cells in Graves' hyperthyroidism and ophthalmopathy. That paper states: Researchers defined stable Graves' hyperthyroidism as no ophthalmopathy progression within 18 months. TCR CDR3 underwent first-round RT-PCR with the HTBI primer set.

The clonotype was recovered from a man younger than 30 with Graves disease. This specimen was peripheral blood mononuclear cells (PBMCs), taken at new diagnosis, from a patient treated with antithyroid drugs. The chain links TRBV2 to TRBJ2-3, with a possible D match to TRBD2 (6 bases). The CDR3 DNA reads TGTGCCAGCTGGGTGCGGGATCCTAGCACAGATACGCAGTATTTT. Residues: CASWVRDPSTDTQYF.